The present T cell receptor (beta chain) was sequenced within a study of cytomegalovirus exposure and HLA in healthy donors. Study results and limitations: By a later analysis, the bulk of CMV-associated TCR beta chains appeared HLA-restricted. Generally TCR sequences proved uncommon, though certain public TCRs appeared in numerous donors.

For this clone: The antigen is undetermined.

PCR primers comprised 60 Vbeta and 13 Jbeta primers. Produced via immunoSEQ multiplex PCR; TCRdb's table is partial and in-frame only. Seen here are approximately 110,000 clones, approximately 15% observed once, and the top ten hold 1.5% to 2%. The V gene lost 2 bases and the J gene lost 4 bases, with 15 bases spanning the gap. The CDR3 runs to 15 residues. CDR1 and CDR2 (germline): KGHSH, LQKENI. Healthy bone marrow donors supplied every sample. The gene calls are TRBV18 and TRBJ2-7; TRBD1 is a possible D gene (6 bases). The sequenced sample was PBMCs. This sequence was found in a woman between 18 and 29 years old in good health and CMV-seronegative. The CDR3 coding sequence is TGTGCCAGCTCACCAACGGCAGGGGATACATACGAGCAGTACTTC. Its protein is CASSPTAGDTYEQYF.